A single sample is the source of the 29 T cell receptor beta chains below, sequenced in a study of blood T cells in healthy people across ages. For the second PCR, which ran for about 7 to 11 cycles, a sample-barcoded 5' primer and a J-beta primer mix were used. TCRdb re-derived calls from the 5' RACE reads in MiXCR, one entry per CDR3 protein. There are around 1,600,000 distinct CDR3 sequences in the sample; 42% occur only once, and just over 4% lies in the top ten. Sequenced material: blood. The receptors were sampled from a young woman in good health.

This clonotype was seen a handful of times. The V and J genes are TRBV27 and TRBJ1-2; 8 nucleotides match TRBD1. CDR1 and CDR2 from the germline V gene are MNHEY and SMNVEV (reference sequence). Germline trimming cut 5 bases from V and 7 bases from J; bases unmatched to any gene: 15. The CDR3 contains 16 residues. The CDR3 nucleotides are TGTGCCAGCAGTCAAGCTCGGGACAGGTCCATAAGTGGCTACACCTTC. Translation gives CASSQARDRSISGYTF.

The V gene is TRBV28, the J gene TRBJ2-1; 9 nucleotides agree with TRBD1. Germline-derived CDR1 and CDR2 are MDHEN and SYDVKM. The CDR3 totals 16 residues. With 4 bases clipped from V and 2 bases from J, the junction kept 6 bases outside the gene matches. CDR3 region: CASSSRQGVTYNEQFF. Written as DNA, the CDR3 is TGTGCCAGCAGTTCCAGACAGGGGGTCACCTACAATGAGCAGTTCTTC.

The chain carries TRBV11-2 and TRBJ2-7; TRBD2 matches at 13 bases. The CDR3 is made up of 19 amino acids. Losses at the gene ends were 1 base for V and 4 bases for J; bases not matched to a gene: 13. Per germline, CDR1 SGHAT and CDR2 FQNNGV. The CDR3 nucleotides read TGTGCCAGCAGCTTAGCCCCCGGGACTAGCGGGATGAATGCGTACGAGCAGTACTTC. Its translation: CASSLAPGTSGMNAYEQYF.

This clonotype showed up just a few times. CDR3 region: CASSLLLIEQFF. CDR3 nucleotides: TGTGCCAGCAGCCTTCTATTAATCGAGCAGTTCTTC. This chain links TRBV11-2 with TRBJ2-1, with unresolved D. Trimming took 5 bases from V and 10 from J, leaving 12 bases between them. The germline V gene has CDR1 SGHAT and CDR2 FQNNGV. This CDR3 has 12 amino acids.

The chain employs TRBV6-6 and TRBJ2-1, with 9 bases matching TRBD2. From germline, CDR1 is MNHNY and CDR2 SVGAGI (reference sequence). V shed 6 bases and J 0 bases; nucleotides not matched to a gene: 6. This CDR3 contains 16 residues. The CDR3 loop reads CASRKLAGASYNEQFF. CDR3 sequence (DNA): TGTGCCAGCAGGAAATTAGCGGGAGCCTCCTACAATGAGCAGTTCTTC.

This clonotype was recorded a few times. CDR3 sequence reads: CSVGSRTNTEAFF. CDR3 DNA sequence: TGCAGCGTTGGTAGCAGGACGAACACTGAAGCTTTCTTT. V gene TRBV29-1 combines with J gene TRBJ1-1; D gene ambiguous. Germline lookup yields CDR1 SQVTM and CDR2 ANQGSEA. The CDR3 runs to 13 residues. With 4 bases removed from V and 1 base from J, the gap between germline ends came to 10 bases.

This clonotype occurred a few times. The V call is TRBV7-3, the J call TRBJ1-1, with a possible D match to TRBD1 (5 bases). The CDR3 runs 15 residues. Trimming left V 5 bases short and J 3 bases short, with 16 bases between. CDR1 is SGHTA and CDR2 is FQGTGA in the germline V gene. This CDR3 is CASSPHLGRDTEAFF. DNA of the CDR3: TGTGCCAGCAGCCCACACTTGGGACGGGACACTGAAGCTTTCTTT. Full variable domain (remainder filled in from reference TRBV7-3 and TRBJ1-1): GAGVSQTPSNKVTEKGKYVELRCDPISGHTALYWYRQSLGQGPEFLIYFQGTGAADDSGLPNDRFFAVRPEGSVSTLKIQRTERGDSAVYLCASSPHLGRDTEAFFGQGTRLTVV.

The V and J genes are TRBV7-2 and TRBJ1-5; TRBD1 is a possible D gene (5 bases). The V end lost 6 bases, the J end lost 0 bases, and 12 bases lay between the germline ends. The CDR3 is 15 residues long. CDR1 SGHTA and CDR2 FQGNSA come from the germline V gene. CDR3 sequence: CASRLDSYSNQPQHF. CDR3 sequence (DNA): TGTGCCAGCAGACTCGACAGCTATAGCAATCAGCCCCAGCATTTT. Full variable domain (rest looked up from reference TRBV7-2 and TRBJ1-5): GAGVSQSPSNKVTEKGKDVELRCDPISGHTALYWYRQSLGQGLEFLIYFQGNSAPDKSGLPSDRFSAERTGGSVSTLTIQRTQQEDSAVYLCASRLDSYSNQPQHFGDGTRLSIL.

Comments on this clonotype: Germline and junction disagree at one end, which may indicate a read error. This chain joins TRBV4-2 and TRBJ2-3, with D hard to call. The germline V gene has CDR1 LGHNA and CDR2 YNFKEQ. The CDR3 is made up of 15 amino acids. CDR3 amino acids: CASSQFSSITETQYF. CDR3 bases: TGTGCCAGCAGCCAATTTAGCTCCATCACAGAGACGCAGTATTTT.

A single count supports this clonotype. The rearrangement links TRBV24-1 to TRBJ2-1, with a tentative D call TRBD1 (5 bases). The CDR3 sequence is 13 residues long. The ends were cut back, 4 bases at V and 7 bases at J, with 10 bases in the middle. Germline V CDR1 and CDR2: KGHDR, SFDVKD. The CDR3 sequence is CATSDRDPNEQFF. The CDR3 coding sequence is TGTGCCACCAGTGACAGGGATCCGAATGAGCAGTTCTTC.

This sequence joins TRBV4-2 and TRBJ2-5, with 9 bases identical to TRBD2. Germline CDR1 reads LGHNA; CDR2 reads YNFKEQ. The CDR3 length is 16 residues. The ends lost 0 bases at V and 11 bases at J; junction bases unmatched: 13. CDR3 sequence: CASSQDVAGVGNEQYF. The CDR3 DNA follows: TGTGCCAGCAGCCAAGATGTAGCGGGGGTGGGAAATGAGCAGTACTTC.

Concerning this clonotype: A much larger clone differs by one base, so this may be a read error. CDR3 amino acids: CASSLDTSDEQYF. The CDR3 DNA is TGCGCCAGCAGCTTGGACACTTCCGACGAGCAGTACTTC. The rearrangement uses TRBV5-1 and TRBJ2-5; D call uncertain. The DNA end favors TRBJ2-7, so the J call may be wrong. The CDR3 length is 13 residues. The germline V gene encodes CDR1 SGHRS and CDR2 YFSETQ.

The genes are TRBV28 and TRBJ2-7; 9 nucleotides align to TRBD1. V was pared by 5 bases and J by 0 bases, with 11 bases of the junction left unmatched. The germline V gene has CDR1 MDHEN and CDR2 SYDVKM. This CDR3 is built from 17 residues. Here the CDR3 DNA reads TGTGCCAGCAGTACGGACAGGGGCCTCCGTAACTCCTACGAGCAGTACTTC. Amino acid sequence: CASSTDRGLRNSYEQYF.

In this sample, this clonotype turned up many times. The V call is TRBV3-1, the J call TRBJ2-1; D call uncertain. V lost 0 bases, J lost 6 bases, and 6 bases lay in between. The germline CDR1 and CDR2 sequences are LGHDT and YNNKEL (reference sequence). This CDR3 is 13 amino acids long. CDR3 coding DNA: TGTGCCAGCAGCCAAGATCTACTCAATGAGCAGTTCTTC. This gives the protein CASSQDLLNEQFF.

The chain uses TRBV6-5 and TRBJ1-3; D gene ambiguous. The V end was cut by 8 bases, the J end by 1 base, with 9 bases between. This CDR3 region has 13 residues. The V gene's germline CDR1 is MNHEY and CDR2 SVGAGI. This chain's CDR3 is CASLSWSGNTIYF. The DNA of the CDR3 is TGTGCCAGCCTGAGTTGGTCTGGAAACACCATATATTTT.

This clonotype was detected a few times. The chain combines TRBV9 with TRBJ2-1; weak D call: TRBD1 (5 bases). CDR3 length: 16 residues. Trimming took 0 bases from V and 5 from J, leaving 15 bases between them. Germline V gene data show CDR1 as SGDLS and CDR2 as YYNGEE. In DNA, the CDR3 is TGTGCCAGCAGCGTAGGAATCACCCTAGGGGACAATGAGCAGTTCTTC. This sequence encodes CASSVGITLGDNEQFF.

This clonotype was detected only a few times. This chain uses TRBV2 with TRBJ1-5, with unresolved D. The CDR3 spans 17 residues. Germline CDR1 SNHLY, CDR2 FYNNEI. The V gene lost 2 bases and the J gene lost 2 bases, with 16 bases spanning the gap. The CDR3 DNA is TGTGCCAGCAGTGAATCCAACGGATTCGTCGGCAATCAGCCCCAGCATTTT. Encoded protein: CASSESNGFVGNQPQHF.

The chain links TRBV25-1 to TRBJ2-3, with 7 positions matching TRBD1. This CDR3 has 12 residues. After removal of 4 bases from V and 8 bases from J, the junction contained 3 bases not matched to a gene. The germline gives CDR1 MGHDK, CDR2 SYGVNS. CDR3: CASSGQGATQYF. The DNA of the CDR3 is TGTGCCAGCAGTGGACAGGGAGCTACGCAGTATTTT.

This chain connects TRBV4-1 to TRBJ2-5; TRBD2 agrees at 8 bases. Judging by the DNA end, TRBJ2-7 fits better; the J call may be wrong. In germline, CDR1 is MGHRA, CDR2 YSYEKL. The CDR3 has 16 residues. The chain's CDR3 is CASSQVRGLDLPEQYF. The CDR3 DNA reads as TGCGCCAGCAGCCAAGTGAGGGGACTAGATCTGCCCGAGCAGTACTTC.

This clonotype has at least ten counts. The chain carries TRBV4-3 and TRBJ2-5, with a tentative D call TRBD2 (6 bases). The CDR3 is 14 residues long. The V gene's germline CDR1 is LGHNA and CDR2 YSLEER. V lost 0 bases to trimming and J lost 6 bases, with 11 bases between them. Written as DNA, the CDR3 is TGCGCCAGCAGCCAAGATATTGGGGGGAAGACCCAGTACTTC. Its translation is CASSQDIGGKTQYF.

The chain carries TRBV3-1 and TRBJ1-2; no definite D call. Germline values: CDR1 LGHDT, CDR2 YNNKEL (reference sequence). The V end was cut by 4 bases, the J end by 8 bases, with 20 bases between. This CDR3 contains 15 residues. The CDR3: CASSPLGQPLLGYTF. CDR3 in DNA: TGTGCCAGCAGCCCTTTAGGCCAGCCTCTGCTCGGCTACACCTTC.

This clonotype was detected only a few times. The chain employs TRBV20-1 and TRBJ2-3; 10 nucleotides align to TRBD2. Germline CDR1 DFQATT, CDR2 SNEGSKA (reference sequence). The CDR3 is 14 amino acids. The junction had 4 bases not matched to a gene; V was cut back by 4 bases and J by 3 bases. The CDR3 sequence is CSAKPLAGTDTQYF. DNA for the CDR3: TGCAGTGCTAAACCACTAGCGGGAACAGATACGCAGTATTTT.

On this clonotype: Germline and junction disagree at one end, which may indicate a read error. The CDR3 loop reads CASSPMGAGTGTYVQYF. The DNA for the CDR3 is TGTGCCAGCAGTCCCATGGGGGCGGGGACAGGGACTTACGTGCAGTACTTC. The rearrangement links TRBV7-9 to TRBJ2-7; 9 nucleotides match TRBD1. The length of the CDR3 is 17 residues. Germline V gene lookup returns CDR1 SEHNR and CDR2 FQNEAQ (reference sequence).

The CDR3 sequence is CASSWVALSYEQYF. The CDR3 DNA reads as TGTGCCAGCAGTTGGGTGGCGCTTTCCTACGAGCAGTACTTC. V gene TRBV27 combines with J gene TRBJ2-7; D not resolved. Germline V gene data show CDR1 as MNHEY and CDR2 as SMNVEV (reference sequence). The CDR3 is 14 amino acids. V lost 4 bases and J 1 base, leaving 11 bases between the germline ends.

The chain joins TRBV18 to TRBJ2-3; possibly TRBD1 or TRBD2 for D (5 bases each). CDR3 size: 14 residues. Trimming removed 5 bases from V and 6 bases from J, with 15 bases in between. From germline, CDR1 is KGHSH and CDR2 LQKENI. CDR3 amino acids: CASSNRGQSDTQYF. CDR3 bases: TGTGCCAGCTCAAACCGGGGCCAGAGCGATACGCAGTATTTT.

V and J are TRBV20-1 and TRBJ2-5; 7 nucleotides agree with TRBD2. V trimming: 5 bases; J trimming: 5 bases; junction bases outside the gene matches: 5. Germline-derived CDR1 and CDR2 are DFQATT and SNEGSKA (reference sequence). The CDR3 length is 12 residues. The CDR3 protein is CSAGLVRETQYF. DNA of the CDR3: TGCAGTGCTGGACTAGTGAGGGAGACCCAGTACTTC.

The chain links TRBV9 to TRBJ2-2; D ambiguous. The CDR3 has 17 amino acids. Trimming removed 0 bases at V and 3 bases at J, with 15 bases between. CDR1 is SGDLS, CDR2 YYNGEE, per germline. CDR3 protein: CASSVGGNRLDTGELFF. The CDR3, as DNA: TGTGCCAGCAGCGTAGGAGGTAACAGACTGGACACCGGGGAGCTGTTTTTT.

The V call is TRBV2, the J call TRBJ2-1; 12 bases align to TRBD2. V lost 10 bases to trimming and J lost 6 bases; unmatched junction nucleotides: 10. The germline CDR1 and CDR2 sequences are SNHLY and FYNNEI. This CDR3 has 15 residues. The chain's CDR3 is CATLAGGVLSNEQFF. In DNA form, the CDR3 reads TGTGCCACACTAGCGGGGGGCGTCCTCTCCAATGAGCAGTTCTTC.

CDR3 residues: CASSQQQGSGRSRLETQYF. The CDR3 coding sequence is TGCGCCAGCAGCCAACAACAGGGCAGCGGGAGGTCGAGGTTGGAGACCCAGTACTTC. The chain combines TRBV4-1 with TRBJ2-5; TRBD2 agrees at 9 bases. Germline V CDR1 and CDR2: MGHRA, YSYEKL. V lost 2 bases and J lost 5; bases outside the gene matches: 18. The CDR3 contains 19 residues.